These T cell receptor beta chains were read from a single sample in a study of blood T cell repertoires in COVID-19. Using immunoSEQ multiplex PCR, the repertoire was profiled, and TCRdb retains in-frame clones only, with some absent. There are approximately 150,000 clones in the sample; about 79% occur only once, and roughly 10% lies in the top ten. Sequenced material: peripheral blood. The receptors derive from a man aged 55 to 70 with active or convalescent COVID-19. CDR3s include the opening cysteine and the closing phenylalanine or tryptophan. A D gene is named only where the DNA matches it firmly. Expanded clones are given a class, and other clones once, few, many or no size at all.

clone_size d_call j_call v_call cdr3_aa cdr3_nt
NA NA TRBJ2-3 TRBV10-1 CASSESTVLSDTQYF TGCGCCAGCAGTGAGTCGACAGTTCTATCAGATACGCAGTATTTT
NA NA TRBJ1-5 TRBV23-1 CASSPNGHRRDQPQHF TGCGCCAGCAGTCCGAATGGACACCGGAGGGATCAGCCCCAGCATTTT
many TRBD1 TRBJ2-3 TRBV10-1 CASSEVPGGLSDTQYF TGCGCCAGCAGTGAAGTCCCAGGGGGTTTGTCAGATACGCAGTATTTT
NA NA TRBJ2-1 TRBV27 CASSHTLSGEQFF TGTGCCAGCAGTCACACCCTAAGCGGTGAGCAGTTCTTC
once TRBD1 TRBJ2-2 TRBV19 CASLPGTATGTGELFF TGTGCCAGCCTCCCAGGGACAGCGACTGGCACCGGGGAGCTGTTTTTT
NA NA TRBJ1-2 TRBV9 CASSVASDANYGYTF TGTGCCAGCAGCGTAGCTAGCGATGCTAACTATGGCTACACCTTC
NA TRBD2 TRBJ2-1 TRBV11-3 CASRKSSGRASYNEQFF TGTGCCAGCAGGAAAAGTAGCGGGAGGGCGTCCTACAATGAGCAGTTCTTC
NA TRBD1 TRBJ1-2 TRBV11-3 CASSIMQGAGYTF TGTGCCAGCAGCATAATGCAGGGGGCGGGCTACACCTTC
once NA TRBJ1-5 TRBV12-5 CASGLVGGQKMYQPQHF TGTGCTAGTGGTTTGGTAGGAGGACAGAAAATGTATCAGCCCCAGCATTTT
NA TRBD2 TRBJ2-1 TRBV10-3 CAISDKGTSGRGSYNEQFF TGTGCCATCAGTGATAAAGGGACTAGCGGGAGGGGGTCCTACAATGAGCAGTTCTTC
NA TRBD2 TRBJ2-1 TRBV24-1 CATSDPGTSGNLNEQFF TGTGCCACCAGTGATCCCGGGACTAGCGGGAACCTCAATGAGCAGTTCTTC
NA NA TRBJ1-2 TRBV4-3 CASSQEATFLYGYTF TGCGCCAGCAGCCAAGAGGCCACCTTCCTCTATGGCTACACCTTC
NA NA TRBJ1-5 TRBV19 CASSIGRGEYSNQPQHF TGTGCCAGTAGTATAGGAAGGGGTGAATATAGCAATCAGCCCCAGCATTTT